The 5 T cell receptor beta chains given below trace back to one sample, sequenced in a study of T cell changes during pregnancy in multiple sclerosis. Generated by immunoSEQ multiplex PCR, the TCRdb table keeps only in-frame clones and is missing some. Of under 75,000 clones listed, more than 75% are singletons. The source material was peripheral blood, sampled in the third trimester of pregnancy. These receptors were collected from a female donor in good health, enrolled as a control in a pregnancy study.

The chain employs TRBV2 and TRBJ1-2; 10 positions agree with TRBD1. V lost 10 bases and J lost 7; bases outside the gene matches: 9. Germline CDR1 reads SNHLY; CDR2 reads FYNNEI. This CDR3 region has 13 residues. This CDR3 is CATIRDRGAGYTF. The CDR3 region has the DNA TGTGCCACTATCCGGGACAGGGGTGCTGGCTACACCTTC.

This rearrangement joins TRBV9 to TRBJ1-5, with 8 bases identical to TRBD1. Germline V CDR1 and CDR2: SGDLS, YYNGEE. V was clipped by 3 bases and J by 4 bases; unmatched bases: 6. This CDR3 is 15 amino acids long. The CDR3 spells CASSAMGTGNQPQHF. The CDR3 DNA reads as TGTGCCAGCAGCGCCATGGGGACAGGAAATCAGCCCCAGCATTTT.

CDR3 in amino acids: CATSSPQGSGNTIYF. CDR3 in DNA: TGTGCCACCAGCAGTCCACAGGGTTCTGGAAACACCATATATTTT. The chain has TRBV15 and TRBJ1-3; D may be TRBD1 (6 bases). From germline, CDR1 is LNHNV and CDR2 YYDKDF (reference sequence). Trimming took 3 bases from V and 1 from J, leaving 10 bases between them. This CDR3 has 15 amino acids.

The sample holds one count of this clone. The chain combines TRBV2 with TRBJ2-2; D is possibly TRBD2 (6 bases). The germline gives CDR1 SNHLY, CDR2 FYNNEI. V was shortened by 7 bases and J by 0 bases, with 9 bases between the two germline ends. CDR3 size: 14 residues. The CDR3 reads CASTSEANTGELFF. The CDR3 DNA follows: TGTGCCAGCACTAGCGAAGCGAACACCGGGGAGCTGTTTTTT.

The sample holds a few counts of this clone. The CDR3 coding sequence is TGTGCCAGCAGCGCGACAGGGAGGGAGACCCAGTACTTC. Amino acid sequence: CASSATGRETQYF. V and J are TRBV5-6 and TRBJ2-5, with a tentative D call TRBD1 (7 bases). In germline, CDR1 is SGHDT, CDR2 YYEEEE. The CDR3 length is 13 residues. Trimming removed 4 bases from V and 5 bases from J, with 12 bases in between.